These 25 T cell receptor beta chains came from one sample sequenced in a study of T cells in Graves' hyperthyroidism and ophthalmopathy. Amplified TCR beta CDR3 regions came from RNA transcripts. First-round RT-PCR targeting the TCR CDR3 was performed with the HTBI primer set. MiXCR, applied by TCRdb to the multiplex PCR reads, yields one record per CDR3 protein. The data show fewer than 450,000 distinct CDR3 sequences, approximately 18% seen once. Input material: blood. These receptors originate from a woman aged 25 to 39 with Graves' hyperthyroidism that later progressed to Graves' ophthalmopathy.

This clonotype was observed many times. The rearrangement joins TRBV28 to TRBJ1-5; D is undetermined. The CDR3 has 11 amino acids. The germline CDR1 and CDR2 sequences are MDHEN and SYDVKM. V was trimmed by 4 bases and J by 5 bases, leaving 3 bases between them. The DNA of the CDR3 is TGTGCCAGCAGTTCCGATCAGCCCCAGCATTTT. This gives the protein CASSSDQPQHF.

This clonotype was counted a single time. The V call is TRBV28, the J call TRBJ2-4; unclear D gene. Germline assignment: CDR1 MDHEN and CDR2 SYDVKM. This CDR3 is built from 13 residues. V lost 6 bases to trimming and J lost 7 bases, with 13 bases between them. CDR3 in DNA: TGTGCCAGCAGCTTCAGTGGGCGGAACATTCAGTACTTC. Its translation is CASSFSGRNIQYF. Full variable domain (missing parts from reference TRBV28 and TRBJ2-4): DVKVTQSSRYLVKRTGEKVFLECVQDMDHENMFWYRQDPGLGLRLIYFSYDVKMKEKGDIPEGYSVSREKKERFSLILESASTNQTSMYLCASSFSGRNIQYFGAGTRLSVL.

This clonotype was recorded a few times. This rearrangement joins TRBV6-1 to TRBJ2-1; D is unresolved. Trimming left V 5 bases short and J 4 bases short, with 9 bases between. Germline CDR1 reads MNHNS; CDR2 reads SASEGT. The CDR3 sequence is 13 residues long. CDR3 sequence (DNA): TGTGCCAGCAGTTTGCTCGCGTACAATGAGCAGTTCTTC. This translates into CASSLLAYNEQFF.

The chain has TRBV27 and TRBJ1-5, with no clear D. This CDR3 is 14 amino acids long. The germline V and J ends were trimmed by 4 bases and 4 bases, with 11 bases remaining between them. Germline assignment: CDR1 MNHEY and CDR2 SMNVEV (reference sequence). This chain's CDR3 is CASSSERWNQPQHF. CDR3 nucleotide sequence: TGTGCCAGCAGTTCAGAAAGATGGAATCAGCCCCAGCATTTT.

This clonotype was detected a few times. This sequence joins TRBV15 and TRBJ2-1, with 8 bases identical to TRBD2. Germline CDR1 is LNHNV and CDR2 is YYDKDF (reference sequence). CDR3 length equals 19 residues. V was pared by 0 bases and J by 3 bases, with 13 bases of the junction left unmatched. DNA for the CDR3: TGTGCCACCAGCAGAGATCTAATTCCGACTAGCGACCTCTACAATGAGCAGTTCTTC. It specifies CATSRDLIPTSDLYNEQFF. Drawing the rest from reference TRBV15 and TRBJ2-1, the complete variable domain is DAMVIQNPRYQVTQFGKPVTLSCSQTLNHNVMYWYQQKSSQAPKLLFHYYDKDFNNEADTPDNFQSRRPNTSFCFLDIRSPGLGDTAMYLCATSRDLIPTSDLYNEQFFGPGTRLTVL.

This clonotype has at least ten counts. V is TRBV20-1 and J is TRBJ2-7; D is possibly TRBD1 or TRBD2 (5 bases each). The V end was cut by 1 base, the J end by 0 bases, with 13 bases between. This CDR3 spans 15 amino acids. Germline V CDR1 and CDR2: DFQATT, SNEGSKA (reference sequence). Here the CDR3 DNA reads TGCAGTGCTAGAGCTGATGGTGGGGGCTCCTACGAGCAGTACTTC. Amino acid sequence: CSARADGGGSYEQYF.

This clonotype was picked up many times. The genes are TRBV6-1 and TRBJ1-4; 7 nucleotides match TRBD1. The trim removed 2 bases at V and 7 bases at J, leaving 4 bases unmatched. Germline loops: CDR1 MNHNS, CDR2 SASEGT. This CDR3 spans 14 amino acids. CDR3 region: CASSERGRGEKLFF. The CDR3 DNA sequence: TGTGCCAGCAGTGAAAGGGGGCGAGGTGAAAAACTGTTTTTT.

This clonotype was picked up a small number of times. The chain carries TRBV7-9 and TRBJ2-3; unclear D gene. The CDR3 contains 15 residues. The germline V gene encodes CDR1 SEHNR and CDR2 FQNEAQ (reference sequence). The V gene lost 3 bases and the J gene lost 0 bases, with 10 bases spanning the gap. This CDR3 reads CASSLTFSSTDTQYF. CDR3 bases: TGTGCCAGCAGCTTGACGTTTAGTAGCACAGATACGCAGTATTTT.

The table lists this clonotype with many counts. This chain uses TRBV5-1 with TRBJ1-1; maybe TRBD1 (6 bases). The CDR3 sequence is 11 residues long. Between the trimmed V and J ends, which lost 5 bases and 6 bases, there was a span of 8 bases. Germline CDR1 reads SGHRS; CDR2 reads YFSETQ. CDR3 region: CASRQGPEAFF. The CDR3 nucleotides are TGCGCCAGCAGACAGGGCCCTGAAGCTTTCTTT.

This clonotype was picked up many times. The genes are TRBV2 and TRBJ2-7; TRBD1 aligns across 8 bases. Germline CDR1 reads SNHLY; CDR2 reads FYNNEI. V lost 0 bases, J lost 6 bases, and 13 bases stayed unmatched. This CDR3 comprises 17 residues. The CDR3 DNA follows: TGTGCCAGCAGTGAAGCGCTTTACAGGGGGGAAGGAGGCGAGCAGTACTTC. It specifies CASSEALYRGEGGEQYF.

The table lists this clonotype with a few counts. The chain joins TRBV5-1 to TRBJ1-3; D ambiguous. CDR3 length equals 13 residues. Germline V gene data show CDR1 as SGHRS and CDR2 as YFSETQ. V gave up 0 bases and J gave up 4 bases, with 5 bases separating them. CDR3 nucleotides: TGCGCCAGCAGCTTGGTAACCGGAAACACCATATATTTT. Protein product: CASSLVTGNTIYF.

This chain links TRBV10-3 with TRBJ2-7; either TRBD1 or TRBD2 may fit D (6 bases each). CDR3 size: 15 residues. Per the germline V gene, CDR1 is ENHRY and CDR2 is SYGVKD. V was shortened by 0 bases and J by 2 bases, with 11 bases between the two germline ends. CDR3 sequence: CAISESGGGPYEQYF. In nucleotides, the CDR3 is TGTGCCATCAGTGAGTCAGGAGGGGGACCCTACGAGCAGTACTTC.

This clonotype was seen ten or more times. The rearrangement joins TRBV5-1 to TRBJ2-3; TRBD2 might be the D (6 bases). This CDR3 region has 14 residues. V was shortened by 0 bases and J by 6 bases, with 11 bases between the two germline ends. The germline V gene has CDR1 SGHRS and CDR2 YFSETQ. The CDR3 is CASSLDSGRDTQYF. In nucleotides, the CDR3 is TGCGCCAGCAGCTTGGATAGCGGCCGCGATACGCAGTATTTT. Full variable domain (remainder filled in from reference TRBV5-1 and TRBJ2-3): KAGVTQTPRYLIKTRGQQVTLSCSPISGHRSVSWYQQTPGQGLQFLFEYFSETQRNKGNFPGRFSGRQFSNSRSEMNVSTLELGDSALYLCASSLDSGRDTQYFGPGTRLTVL.

This clonotype showed up many times. V and J are TRBV6-1 and TRBJ2-3; D ambiguous. The CDR3 consists of 18 residues. V lost 2 bases to trimming and J lost 2 bases, with 20 bases between them. Germline loops: CDR1 MNHNS, CDR2 SASEGT. In nucleotides, the CDR3 is TGTGCCAGCAGTGAACCCCCCCAGGTGGGAACCCTCACAGATACGCAGTATTTT. This encodes CASSEPPQVGTLTDTQYF.

In this sample, this clonotype turned up a few times. This rearrangement joins TRBV6-5 to TRBJ2-7, with 8 bases fitting TRBD2. The CDR3 is 14 residues long. After removal of 0 bases from V and 4 bases from J, the junction contained 2 bases not matched to a gene. Germline V gives CDR1 MNHEY, CDR2 SVGAGI. The CDR3 DNA follows: TGTGCCAGCAGTTACTCCGCTAGCGGGTACGAGCAGTACTTC. Its protein is CASSYSASGYEQYF.

In this sample, this clonotype turned up a few times. The rearrangement joins TRBV7-9 to TRBJ2-7; 8 nucleotides align to TRBD2. CDR3 length: 15 amino acids. Losses at the gene ends were 3 bases for V and 0 bases for J; bases not matched to a gene: 4. Germline lookup yields CDR1 SEHNR and CDR2 FQNEAQ (reference sequence). The CDR3 DNA reads TGTGCCAGCAGCTTGGCTAGCGGGTACTCCTACGAGCAGTACTTC. This gives the protein CASSLASGYSYEQYF. The entire variable domain, with the rest obtained from reference TRBV7-9 and TRBJ2-7, is as follows: DTGVSQNPRHKITKRGQNVTFRCDPISEHNRLYWYRQTLGQGPEFLTYFQNEAQLEKSRLLSDRFSAERPKGSFSTLEIQRTEQGDSAMYLCASSLASGYSYEQYFGPGTRLTVT.

V usage is TRBV18 and J usage is TRBJ2-5, with a possible D match to TRBD2 (5 bases). The CDR3 consists of 15 residues. Germline CDR1 and CDR2: KGHSH and LQKENI. Trimming left V 3 bases short and J 4 bases short, with 15 bases between. The CDR3 DNA is TGTGCCAGCTCACCTCGCGACGGTGGAGGAGAGACCCAGTACTTC. It translates to CASSPRDGGGETQYF.

V gene TRBV5-1 combines with J gene TRBJ2-7; maybe TRBD1 (5 bases). Between the trimmed V and J ends, which lost 4 bases and 5 bases, there was a span of 19 bases. Germline assignment: CDR1 SGHRS and CDR2 YFSETQ. This CDR3 has 15 amino acids. In DNA form, the CDR3 reads TGCGCCAGCAGCCCAATCCAGGCAGGGCCCCACGAGCAGTACTTC. This translates into CASSPIQAGPHEQYF.

This clonotype was seen repeatedly, ten times or more. The chain employs TRBV5-1 and TRBJ2-3, with 11 bases fitting TRBD1. Germline V CDR1 and CDR2: SGHRS, YFSETQ. The CDR3 is 17 amino acids. V gave up 0 bases and J gave up 2 bases; unmatched junction bases: 5. The CDR3 DNA sequence: TGCGCCAGCAGCTTGGCGGACAGGGGGCCCGACACAGATACGCAGTATTTT. Protein sequence: CASSLADRGPDTDTQYF.

This clonotype was detected only a few times. The chain carries TRBV18 and TRBJ2-1; 8 nucleotides line up with TRBD2. This CDR3 is 18 amino acids long. Per germline, CDR1 KGHSH and CDR2 LQKENI. V shed 3 bases and J 3 bases; nucleotides not matched to a gene: 13. CDR3 region: CASSPIDQRESDYNEQFF. The CDR3 DNA reads as TGTGCCAGCTCACCGATAGACCAGCGGGAGTCGGACTACAATGAGCAGTTCTTC.

This clonotype was seen repeatedly, ten times or more. The chain employs TRBV13 and TRBJ2-2, with a tentative D call TRBD2 (6 bases). Trimming stripped 5 bases from V and 6 bases from J, with 10 bases between. Looked up from germline, CDR1 is PRHDT and CDR2 is FYEKMQ (reference sequence). This CDR3 spans 13 amino acids. The CDR3 loop is CASSIREPGELFF. In DNA form, the CDR3 reads TGTGCCAGCAGCATCCGGGAGCCCGGGGAGCTGTTTTTT.

This clonotype was counted ten times or more. J is TRBJ1-6 and V is TRBV6-1; the match to TRBD1 covers 7 bases. The trim removed 7 bases at V and 7 bases at J, leaving 4 bases unmatched. The length of the CDR3 is 13 residues. Germline values: CDR1 MNHNS, CDR2 SASEGT. CDR3 bases: TGTGCCAGCACGACACAGGGGAATTCACCCCTCCACTTT. Protein sequence: CASTTQGNSPLHF.

The chain recombines TRBV4-1 with TRBJ1-1; possibly TRBD1 for D (5 bases). This CDR3 has 19 residues. In germline, CDR1 is MGHRA, CDR2 YSYEKL. V lost 0 bases, J lost 3 bases, and 23 bases lay in between. The CDR3: CASSQEFGPGPLTDTEAFF. The CDR3 DNA sequence: TGCGCCAGCAGCCAAGAGTTTGGTCCAGGGCCGCTTACGGACACTGAAGCTTTCTTT.

This clonotype was observed a handful of times. V usage is TRBV12-3 or TRBV12-4 and J usage is TRBJ1-1, with D unclear. V was shortened by 6 bases and J by 6 bases, with 11 bases between the two germline ends. CDR3 length: 12 residues. The CDR3 DNA reads as TGTGCCAGCAGGCGGACCCCCGCTGAAGCTTTCTTT. Its protein is CASRRTPAEAFF.

This clonotype was seen only a few times. The chain couples TRBV4-1 to TRBJ1-1, with D perhaps TRBD1 (6 bases). CDR1 MGHRA and CDR2 YSYEKL come from the germline V gene. The V gene lost 2 bases and the J gene lost 1 base, with 11 bases spanning the gap. CDR3 size: 15 residues. The CDR3 sequence: CASSQRPGANTEAFF. CDR3 in DNA: TGCGCCAGCAGCCAAAGGCCAGGGGCGAACACTGAAGCTTTCTTT.